This T cell receptor (beta chain) appears in the sequencing data of a study of T-cell reconstitution after alpha-beta-depleted transplantation in children (dated by TCRdb to between 2015 and 2016). Describing the broader study: Using TCR repertoire profiling, the study quantitatively followed how T-cell immune reconstitution unfolded in children after TCRalphabeta/CD19-depleted allogeneic hematopoietic cell transplantation.

V loses 6 bases at its end and J loses 3 bases; junction bases beyond the gene matches: 7. Looking up the germline V gene (reference sequence) yields CDR1 DFQATT and CDR2 SNEGSKA. Spanning cysteine to phenylalanine, the CDR3 consists of 14 amino acids. Only the CDR3 DNA stays, 42 bases, in frame from base 1. The method was PCR. TCRdb shows the sequencer as Illumina HiSeq 2500. To normalize quantification of the TCRbeta repertoire, the TCR libraries were built with molecular barcoding that relied on unique molecular identifiers. In-frame beta chains were kept once TCRdb had trimmed the public reads at Q25 with fastp and called clones with MiXCR. Merged by CDR3 protein, the rows form single entries marked with the most common genes and DNA. This sample has 200,000 to 300,000 distinct CDR3 sequences in its table, and around 7.5% of those were observed once. Clones ranked in the top ten supply about 6.4% of the sample.

The sample's treatment or condition label is to be understood as: allogeneic hematopoietic cell transplantation with graft depleted of TCRalphabeta T cells and CD19 B cells. The transplant recipients were children given TCRalphabeta/CD19-depleted allogeneic hematopoietic cell grafts. This clonotype has at least ten counts. Its antigen is still unknown. There are no base qualities to consult, and no much larger clone falls within one base. The research as a whole found: Hyperexpanded clone frequencies declined over subsequent months; after one year, T-cell counts and TCRbeta diversity were mostly attributed to newly produced T cells. About two months after transplant, the apparently early recovery of alphabetaT-cell counts reportedly depended on just several hundred clones that had expanded rapidly and came from non-depleted graft cells. In some patients, the high TCRbeta diversity seen at day 60 was put down to recipient T cells and intrathymic progenitors that had survived conditioning.

This TCR came from a male patient between 10 and 17 years old who had a stem cell transplant for acute lymphoblastic leukemia, so the T cells may come from the graft donor. The sequencing used PBMCs, mostly from graft donor cells, collected 180 days after TCRalphabeta/CD19-depleted stem cell transplant. The V and J segments used are TRBV20-1 and TRBJ2-1, with TRBD2 identical over 8 junction bases. The CDR3 sequence is CSARWRGVYNEQFF. The sequenced DNA is TGCAGTGCCCGGTGGCGGGGGGTCTACAATGAGCAGTTCTTC.